Listed below are T cell receptor beta chains from one sample, sequenced in a study of cytomegalovirus exposure and HLA in healthy donors. Generated by immunoSEQ multiplex PCR, the TCRdb table keeps only in-frame clones and is missing some. The sample gives around 82,000 clones, around 76% of which show up once; roughly 6% is in the top ten. Sequenced sample: PBMCs. Receptors were obtained from a male donor in good health and CMV-seropositive. CDR3s include the opening cysteine and the closing phenylalanine or tryptophan. The D gene is left open where the match is weak. A row's size may be missing; if present it is once, few, many or a size class.

clone_size	j_call	d_call	v_call	cdr3_aa	cdr3_nt
.	TRBJ2-7	TRBD2	TRBV5-5	CASSLASGTITYEQYF	TGTGCCAGCAGCTTGGCTAGCGGGACAATTACCTACGAGCAGTACTTC
once	TRBJ2-3	.	TRBV7-3	CASSTTGTDTQYF	TGTGCCAGCAGCACTACAGGAACAGATACGCAGTATTTT
.	TRBJ2-7	TRBD1	TRBV15	CATSRGRLDRGRCEQYF	TGTGCCACCAGCAGGGGTCGCCTTGACAGGGGTCGATGCGAGCAGTACTTC
few	TRBJ2-7	.	TRBV18	CASSPRLQNEQYF	TGTGCCAGCTCACCCAGACTGCAAAACGAGCAGTACTTC
.	TRBJ2-5	.	TRBV6-6	CASSESGNLPQETQYF	TGTGCCAGCAGCGAATCGGGGAATCTCCCCCAAGAGACCCAGTACTTC
.	TRBJ2-3	TRBD2	TRBV27	CASSSTSGRPRDTQYF	TGTGCCAGCAGTTCGACTAGCGGGAGGCCAAGGGATACGCAGTATTTT
.	TRBJ2-7	TRBD2	TRBV5-1	CASSRIPLGRGTTTSEQYF	TGCGCCAGCAGCCGTATCCCGCTTGGGCGGGGGACTACTACGTCCGAGCAGTACTTC
.	TRBJ1-2	.	TRBV7-9	CASSTPGGSRTGVVGYTF	TGTGCCAGCAGCACCCCCGGTGGGTCACGGACTGGGGTGGTTGGCTACACCTTC
few	TRBJ2-2	.	TRBV7-9	CASSLDDLYAGELFF	TGTGCCAGCAGCTTAGACGATCTCTATGCCGGGGAGCTGTTTTTT
.	TRBJ1-6	TRBD1	TRBV9	CASSLTGRMGQGYDSPLHF	TGTGCCAGCAGCCTCACAGGTCGGATGGGACAGGGGTATGATTCACCCCTCCACTTT
.	TRBJ1-1	TRBD1	TRBV6-1	CASSLGQLSEAFF	TGTGCCAGCAGCCTGGGACAGCTCTCTGAAGCTTTCTTT
.	TRBJ2-7	TRBD1	TRBV6-6	CASSTGQGADEQYF	TGTGCCAGCAGTACGGGACAGGGGGCGGACGAGCAGTACTTC
few	TRBJ1-4	.	TRBV7-8	CASRLTGYYLNNEKLFF	TGTGCCAGCAGACTTACGGGGTATTACTTGAACAATGAAAAACTGTTTTTT
once	TRBJ2-3	TRBD1	TRBV2	CASSESSRTGTDTQYF	TGTGCCAGCAGTGAAAGTTCCCGGACAGGGACAGATACGCAGTATTTT
.	TRBJ1-2	.	TRBV7-2	CASSPDMRYGYTF	TGTGCCAGCAGTCCAGACATGCGATATGGCTACACCTTC
.	TRBJ2-6	.	TRBV19	CASSIISSGANVLTF	TGTGCCAGTAGTATAATCAGCTCTGGGGCCAACGTCCTGACTTTC
.	TRBJ2-2	TRBD2	TRBV30	CAYPPAGVGTGELFF	TGTGCCTACCCCCCAGCGGGAGTTGGAACCGGGGAGCTGTTTTTT
.	TRBJ1-1	.	TRBV20-1	CRAAENTEAFF	TGCAGAGCGGCAGAGAACACTGAAGCTTTCTTT
.	TRBJ2-7	.	TRBV19	CASNQGLWIYEQYF	TGTGCCAGTAACCAGGGGCTGTGGATCTACGAGCAGTACTTC
.	TRBJ2-7	TRBD1	TRBV5-4	CASSSPTGSYEQYF	TGTGCCAGCAGCTCCCCGACAGGGTCCTACGAGCAGTACTTC
few	TRBJ2-7	.	TRBV25-1	CASSDLRDKQYF	TGTGCCAGCAGTGATCTTCGGGACAAGCAGTACTTC
.	TRBJ1-5	.	TRBV19	CASTSVPGGNQPQHF	.
.	TRBJ1-5	TRBD1	TRBV4-1	CASSQEWTGISNQPQHF	TGCGCCAGCAGCCAAGAGTGGACAGGCATCAGCAATCAGCCCCAGCATTTT
.	TRBJ2-3	TRBD2	TRBV2	CASRAGPSGTQYF	TGTGCCAGCAGAGCGGGACCCAGCGGGACGCAGTATTTT
.	TRBJ2-7	TRBD2	TRBV28	CASRPGTSGITYEQYF	TGTGCCAGCCGACCCGGGACTAGCGGGATTACCTACGAGCAGTACTTC
.	TRBJ1-1	TRBD1	TRBV29-1	CSVDSGQRLTGTEAFF	TGCAGCGTTGACTCGGGACAGCGATTGACCGGCACTGAAGCTTTCTTT
few	TRBJ2-2	.	TRBV5-6	CASSLVESYTGELFF	TGTGCCAGCAGCTTGGTAGAGTCCTACACCGGGGAGCTGTTTTTT
few	TRBJ2-7	TRBD2	TRBV27	CASSYGRGFWEQYF	TGTGCCAGCAGTTACGGGAGGGGTTTCTGGGAGCAGTACTTC
.	TRBJ2-3	.	TRBV11-1	CASSLSGQNTQYF	TGTGCCAGCAGCTTATCAGGGCAGAATACGCAGTATTTT
few	TRBJ2-7	.	TRBV28	CASSYPGGARPEDEQYF	TGTGCCAGCAGTTACCCCGGCGGGGCCCGTCCGGAGGACGAGCAGTACTTC
.	TRBJ2-1	.	TRBV11-2	CASSPGVASYNEQFF	TGTGCCAGCAGCCCAGGGGTAGCGTCTTACAATGAGCAGTTCTTC
.	TRBJ2-7	.	TRBV5-1	CASSLGTQGSYEQYF	TGCGCCAGCAGCTTGGGGACACAGGGCTCCTACGAGCAGTACTTC
.	TRBJ1-5	TRBD1	TRBV6-1	CASSTGTVDQPQHF	TGTGCCAGCAGCACTGGGACAGTAGATCAGCCCCAGCATTTT
.	TRBJ1-2	.	TRBV11-2	CASSLEGGRTGEHGYTF	TGTGCCAGCAGCTTAGAGGGGGGACGGACTGGGGAACATGGCTACACCTTC
.	TRBJ2-7	TRBD1	TRBV6-5	CASSPGQGPYGQYF	TGTGCCAGCAGCCCGGGACAGGGTCCCTACGGGCAGTACTTC
.	TRBJ2-2	.	TRBV5-4	CASSLWMGGNTGELFF	TGTGCCAGCAGCTTGTGGATGGGGGGGAACACCGGGGAGCTGTTTTTT
.	TRBJ2-3	.	TRBV9	CASSVTPRVSTDTQYF	TGTGCCAGCAGCGTAACCCCGAGGGTTAGCACAGATACGCAGTATTTT
.	TRBJ1-5	TRBD1	TRBV7-2	CASSETGGRGQPQHF	TGTGCCAGCAGCGAAACAGGGGGCCGTGGACAGCCCCAGCATTTT
few	TRBJ1-2	.	TRBV6-5	CASRPGELYGYTF	TGTGCCAGCAGGCCCGGAGAGTTGTATGGCTACACCTTC
.	TRBJ2-6	.	TRBV18	CASSPSSGANVLTF	TGTGCCAGCTCACCTAGCTCTGGGGCCAACGTCCTGACTTTC
.	TRBJ1-5	.	TRBV27	CASSLHSNQPQHF	TGTGCCAGCAGTTTACACAGTAATCAGCCCCAGCATTTT
few	TRBJ1-1	.	TRBV4-2	CASSQGPAWQGTEAFF	TGTGCCAGCAGCCAAGGTCCTGCCTGGCAGGGGACTGAAGCTTTCTTT
.	TRBJ2-3	.	TRBV5-1	CASSLAAGPRTDTQYF	TGCGCCAGCAGCTTGGCCGCGGGCCCGCGCACAGATACGCAGTATTTT
.	TRBJ2-7	.	TRBV7-9	CASSLHSYEQYF	TGTGCCAGCAGCTTACACTCCTACGAGCAGTACTTC
many	TRBJ2-7	.	TRBV2	CASSAAGSYEQYF	TGTGCCAGCAGTGCGGCAGGGTCCTACGAGCAGTACTTC
.	TRBJ1-1	.	TRBV7-7	CASSLILLNTEAFF	TGTGCTAGCAGCTTAATACTACTCAACACTGAAGCTTTCTTT